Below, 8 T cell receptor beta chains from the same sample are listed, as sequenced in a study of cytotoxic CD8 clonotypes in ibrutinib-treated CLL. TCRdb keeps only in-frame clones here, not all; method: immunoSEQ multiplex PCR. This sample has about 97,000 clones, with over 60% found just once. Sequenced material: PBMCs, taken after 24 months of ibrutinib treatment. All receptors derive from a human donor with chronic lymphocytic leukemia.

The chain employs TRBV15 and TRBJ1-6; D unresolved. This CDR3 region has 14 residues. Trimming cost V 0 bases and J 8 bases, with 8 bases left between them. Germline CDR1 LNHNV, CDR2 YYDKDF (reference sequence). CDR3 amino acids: CATSRDGGDSPLHF. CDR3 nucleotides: TGTGCCACCAGCAGAGATGGCGGGGATTCACCCCTCCACTTT.

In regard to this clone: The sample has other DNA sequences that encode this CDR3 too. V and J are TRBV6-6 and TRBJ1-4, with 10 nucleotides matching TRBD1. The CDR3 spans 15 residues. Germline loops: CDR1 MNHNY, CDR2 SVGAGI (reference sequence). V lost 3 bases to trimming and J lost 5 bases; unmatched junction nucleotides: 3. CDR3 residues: CASSYQGQGNEKLFF. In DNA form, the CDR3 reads TGTGCCAGCAGTTATCAGGGACAGGGGAATGAAAAACTGTTTTTT.

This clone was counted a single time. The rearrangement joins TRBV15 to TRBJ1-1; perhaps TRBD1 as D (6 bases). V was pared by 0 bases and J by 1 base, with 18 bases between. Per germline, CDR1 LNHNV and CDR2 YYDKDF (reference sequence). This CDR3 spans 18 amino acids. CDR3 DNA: TGTGCCACCAGCAGAGACAACAGGGCCTGGCTTGAGAACACTGAAGCTTTCTTT. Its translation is CATSRDNRAWLENTEAFF.

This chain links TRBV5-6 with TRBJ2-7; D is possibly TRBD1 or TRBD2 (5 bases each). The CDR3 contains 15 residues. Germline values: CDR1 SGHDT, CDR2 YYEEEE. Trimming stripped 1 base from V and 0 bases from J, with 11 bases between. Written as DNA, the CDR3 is TGTGCCAGCAGCTTGCATCGGGGCCCCTCCTACGAGCAGTACTTC. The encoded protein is CASSLHRGPSYEQYF.

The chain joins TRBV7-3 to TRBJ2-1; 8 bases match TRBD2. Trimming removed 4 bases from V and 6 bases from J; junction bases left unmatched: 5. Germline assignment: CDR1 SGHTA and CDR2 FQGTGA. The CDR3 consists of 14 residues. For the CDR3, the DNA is TGTGCCAGCAGCTATCGGGGGGGAACCAATGAGCAGTTCTTC. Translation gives CASSYRGGTNEQFF.

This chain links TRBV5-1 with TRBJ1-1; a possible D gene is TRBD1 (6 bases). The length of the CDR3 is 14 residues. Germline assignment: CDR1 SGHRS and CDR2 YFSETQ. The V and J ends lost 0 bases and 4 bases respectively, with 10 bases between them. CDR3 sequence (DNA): TGCGCCAGCAGCTTGGGACAGGCCGGCACTGAAGCTTTCTTT. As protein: CASSLGQAGTEAFF.

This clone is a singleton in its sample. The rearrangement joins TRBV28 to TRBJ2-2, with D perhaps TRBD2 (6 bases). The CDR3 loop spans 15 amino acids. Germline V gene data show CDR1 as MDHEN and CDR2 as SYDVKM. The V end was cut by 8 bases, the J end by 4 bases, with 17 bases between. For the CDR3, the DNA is TGTGCCAGCCAAGCCTCCGGGGGTGGCACCGGGGAGCTGTTTTTT. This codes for CASQASGGGTGELFF. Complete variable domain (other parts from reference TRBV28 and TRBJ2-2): DVKVTQSSRYLVKRTGEKVFLECVQDMDHENMFWYRQDPGLGLRLIYFSYDVKMKEKGDIPEGYSVSREKKERFSLILESASTNQTSMYLCASQASGGGTGELFFGEGSRLTVL.

CDR3 DNA: TGCGCCAGCAGTGGAAGGGTAGCGGGACTAGCGTACAATGAGCAGTTCTTC. Amino acid sequence: CASSGRVAGLAYNEQFF. The chain carries TRBV10-1 and TRBJ2-1; 10 bases are a match to TRBD2. Germline values: CDR1 WNHNN, CDR2 SYGVQD (reference sequence). Losses at the gene ends were 4 bases for V and 4 bases for J; bases not matched to a gene: 10. The CDR3 extends over 17 amino acids.